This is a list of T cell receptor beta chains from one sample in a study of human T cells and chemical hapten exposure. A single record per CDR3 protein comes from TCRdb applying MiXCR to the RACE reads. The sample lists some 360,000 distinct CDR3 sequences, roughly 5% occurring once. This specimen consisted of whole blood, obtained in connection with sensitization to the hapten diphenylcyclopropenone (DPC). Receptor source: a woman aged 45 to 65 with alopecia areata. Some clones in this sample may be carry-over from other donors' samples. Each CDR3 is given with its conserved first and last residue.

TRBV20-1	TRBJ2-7	CSRGNRDSYEQYF
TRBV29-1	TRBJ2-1	CSVEGYLEQFF
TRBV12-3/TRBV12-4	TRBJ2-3	CASSRSGGGDTQYF
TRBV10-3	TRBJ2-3	CAIRRTGAFTDTQYF
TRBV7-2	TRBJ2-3	CASSLSVSGTDTQYF
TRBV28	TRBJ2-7	CASSTPEAASSYEQYF
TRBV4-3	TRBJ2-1	CASSQASGVYNEQFF
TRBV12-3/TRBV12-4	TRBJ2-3	CASSSPEAGAPFTQYF
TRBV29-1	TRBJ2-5	CSVDGGVSGTQYF
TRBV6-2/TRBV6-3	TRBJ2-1	CASRRFGPGQYNEQFF
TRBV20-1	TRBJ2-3	CSARDGGRQPTDTQYF
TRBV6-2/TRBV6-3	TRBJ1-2	CASSERPNYGYTF
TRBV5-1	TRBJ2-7	CASSPGAAFYEQYF
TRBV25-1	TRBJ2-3	CASSGHSTASDTQYF
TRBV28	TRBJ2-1	CASSLSSLEQFF
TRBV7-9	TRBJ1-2	CASSPMGNYGYTF
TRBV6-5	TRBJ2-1	CASNRGSSPNNEQFF
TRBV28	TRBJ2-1	CASSPFKLEYNEQFF
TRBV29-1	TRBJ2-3	CSVEDGTGTQYF
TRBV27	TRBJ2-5	CASSFLTGYQETQYF
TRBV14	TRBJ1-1	CASSQTGGTEAFF
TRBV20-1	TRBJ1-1	CSARRTLAFKGTEAFF
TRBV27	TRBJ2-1	CASSLSGGCNEQFF
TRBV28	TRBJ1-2	CASSLFSIPPAGGYTF
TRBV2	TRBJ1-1	CASSEGSNTEAFF
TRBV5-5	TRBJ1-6	CASSLAGGVDNSPLHF
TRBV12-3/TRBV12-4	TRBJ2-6	CASRLAGGANVLTF
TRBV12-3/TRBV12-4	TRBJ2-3	CASSLKDTQYF
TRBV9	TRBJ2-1	CASSAPSGTSINNEQFF
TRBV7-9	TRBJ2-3	CASSFTRRGLARSDTQYF
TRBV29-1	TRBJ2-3	CSVGKMAGTDTQYF
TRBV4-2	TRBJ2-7	CASSQEGTSVNEQYF
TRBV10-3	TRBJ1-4	CATRPGQVNEKLFF
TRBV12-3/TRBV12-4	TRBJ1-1	CASRPSDAAEAFF
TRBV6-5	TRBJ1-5	CASRPTSGSRNQPQHF
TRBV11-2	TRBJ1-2	CASSAGGSWYGYTF
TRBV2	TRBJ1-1	CASTGEQNTEAFF
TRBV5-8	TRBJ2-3	CASSLTLAGTDTQYF
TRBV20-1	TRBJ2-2	CSARAPSGGTGELFF
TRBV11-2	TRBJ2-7	CASSLRFLQTYEQYF
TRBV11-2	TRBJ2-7	CASSPISYEQYF
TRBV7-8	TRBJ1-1	CASSLLWTEAFF